This TCR beta chain appears in the sequencing data of a study of T cell changes during pregnancy in multiple sclerosis. TCRdb keeps only in-frame clones here, not all; method: immunoSEQ multiplex PCR. This table has roughly 45,000 clones, about 93% appearing once. The sequences come from CD8+ T cells from peripheral blood mononuclear cells, collected after pregnancy. The receptor comes from a female donor with multiple sclerosis, enrolled in a pregnancy study.

CDR3 region: CAWSDGSQHEQFF. The CDR3 nucleotides read TGTGCCTGGAGTGACGGGAGTCAACATGAGCAGTTCTTC. The chain is built from TRBV30 and TRBJ2-1; D is perhaps TRBD2 (6 bases). CDR1 is GTSNPN and CDR2 is SVGIG in the germline V gene (reference sequence). The CDR3 sequence is 13 residues long. Trimming removed 1 base at V and 8 bases at J, with 12 bases between. Supplemented by reference TRBV30 and TRBJ2-1, the full variable domain reads SQTIHQWPATLVQPVGSPLSLECTVEGTSNPNLYWYRQAAGRGLQLLFYSVGIGQISSEVPQNLSASRPQDRQFILSSKKLLLSDSGFYLCAWSDGSQHEQFFGPGTRLTVL.